This entry lists 25 T cell receptor beta chains sequenced from one sample in a study of OX40 agonist ivuxolimab in advanced cancers. This table comes from immunoSEQ multiplex PCR, and its TCRdb copy is limited to in-frame clones, with some not included. The sample contains about 52,000 clones, about 85% of which appear only once. Here the sequenced sample was CD4+ or CD8+ T cells sorted from blood, taken in a trial of the OX40 agonist ivuxolimab. The receptors come from an adult with an advanced solid tumor such as melanoma, head and neck, liver or kidney cancer.

This sequence joins TRBV6-4 and TRBJ2-1; 9 nucleotides agree with TRBD2. Trimming cost V 2 bases and J 4 bases; bases outside gene matches: 3. The CDR3 is made up of 15 amino acids. Germline lookup yields CDR1 MRHNA and CDR2 SNTAGT. This chain's CDR3 is CASSDGSGGYNEQFF. In nucleotides, the CDR3 is TGTGCCAGCAGTGACGGTAGCGGGGGATACAATGAGCAGTTCTTC.

In the case of this clone: This sample includes further DNA sequences coding for the same CDR3. The V call is TRBV10-1, the J call TRBJ2-1; 8 nucleotides line up with TRBD2. CDR3 size: 15 residues. Germline-derived CDR1 and CDR2 are WNHNN and SYGVQD (reference sequence). Trimming cost V 0 bases and J 6 bases; bases outside gene matches: 4. This CDR3 reads CASSESAGGFNEQFF. The CDR3 nucleotides are TGCGCCAGCAGTGAGTCCGCGGGAGGATTCAATGAGCAGTTCTTC.

J is TRBJ1-1 and V is TRBV21-1; the D call TRBD1 from the table was never checked on the DNA. TRBV21-1 is designated a pseudogene. The CDR3 is made up of 17 amino acids. The CDR3 spells CASSKAMRAGINTEAFF. Written as DNA, the CDR3 is TGTGCCAGCAGCAAAGCTATGAGAGCAGGTATTAACACTGAAGCTTTCTTT.

The rearrangement links TRBV19 to TRBJ2-6, with D hard to call. Germline CDR1 LNHDA, CDR2 SQIVND (reference sequence). This CDR3 region has 18 residues. The V end was cut by 3 bases, the J end by 0 bases, with 15 bases between. CDR3 in DNA: TGTGCCAGTAGTATGGTCTGGGTTACGAGCTCTGGGGCCAACGTCCTGACTTTC. Protein product: CASSMVWVTSSGANVLTF.

The rearrangement joins TRBV5-1 to TRBJ1-1; the D gene is possibly TRBD1 (5 bases). The V and J ends lost 4 bases and 4 bases respectively, with 14 bases between them. This CDR3 spans 14 amino acids. Germline values: CDR1 SGHRS, CDR2 YFSETQ. The CDR3 coding sequence is TGCGCCAGCAGCCCGGGTTCTAGGGGCACTGAAGCTTTCTTT. It codes for CASSPGSRGTEAFF.

V and J are TRBV19 and TRBJ1-1; TRBD1 is a possible D gene (5 bases). V lost 1 base to trimming and J lost 10 bases, with 10 bases between them. The CDR3 consists of 12 residues. In germline, CDR1 is LNHDA, CDR2 SQIVND (reference sequence). Written as DNA, the CDR3 is TGTGCCAGTAGTATAGGTGGGGGGAGAGCTTTCTTT. This sequence encodes CASSIGGGRAFF.

This chain connects TRBV19 to TRBJ2-2; the D gene is possibly TRBD1 (6 bases). Per germline, CDR1 LNHDA and CDR2 SQIVND (reference sequence). V lost 9 bases to trimming and J lost 7 bases, with 12 bases between them. The length of the CDR3 is 12 residues. The CDR3 DNA is TGTGCCAGCCGACAGGAAGACGGGGAGCTGTTTTTT. This encodes CASRQEDGELFF.

The chain has TRBV27 and TRBJ1-1; 11 positions match TRBD1. V dropped 1 base and J dropped 1; count of bases not matched to a gene: 11. Per the germline V gene, CDR1 is MNHEY and CDR2 is SMNVEV (reference sequence). This CDR3 has 19 residues. The CDR3 spells CASSLLLGQGVAKNTEAFF. The CDR3 nucleotides read TGTGCCAGCAGTTTATTGTTGGGACAGGGGGTTGCCAAGAACACTGAAGCTTTCTTT.

The gene calls are TRBV2 and TRBJ1-1; tentatively, D is TRBD1 (5 bases). This CDR3 contains 13 residues. CDR1 and CDR2 (germline): SNHLY, FYNNEI. V was shortened by 7 bases and J by 5 bases, with 14 bases between the two germline ends. CDR3 nucleotides: TGTGCCAGCAAGCCTGACAGTGTAACTGAAGCTTTCTTT. Its protein product is CASKPDSVTEAFF. Filled out from reference TRBV2 and TRBJ1-1, the complete variable domain reads EPEVTQTPSHQVTQMGQEVILRCVPISNHLYFYWYRQILGQKVEFLVSFYNNEISEKSEIFDDQFSVERPDGSNFTLKIRSTKLEDSAMYFCASKPDSVTEAFFGQGTRLTVV.

The chain carries TRBV19 and TRBJ2-2; 13 bases map to TRBD2. CDR1 is LNHDA and CDR2 is SQIVND in the germline V gene (reference sequence). V dropped 5 bases and J dropped 3; count of bases not matched to a gene: 6. The CDR3 totals 17 residues. The chain's CDR3 is CASSPRGTSGDTGELFF. The CDR3 coding sequence is TGTGCCAGTAGTCCTCGGGGGACTAGCGGGGACACCGGGGAGCTGTTTTTT.

The chain joins TRBV29-1 to TRBJ2-7; unclear D gene. Deletions cut 4 bases from V and 0 bases from J, with 10 bases between. This CDR3 is built from 13 residues. Germline V gives CDR1 SQVTM, CDR2 ANQGSEA. The CDR3 bases are TGCAGCGTTGGGCAGGTTAACTCCTACGAGCAGTACTTC. It codes for CSVGQVNSYEQYF.

In its sample, this clone was seen once. The chain is built from TRBV7-9 and TRBJ1-2; the D gene is possibly TRBD1 (6 bases). In germline, CDR1 is SEHNR, CDR2 FQNEAQ (reference sequence). The CDR3 spans 18 residues. The V end lost 0 bases, the J end lost 1 base, and 18 bases lay between the germline ends. In DNA form, the CDR3 reads TGTGCCAGCAGCTTAGCGGATCTACAGGGATCGAGTAACTATGGCTACACCTTC. This encodes CASSLADLQGSSNYGYTF.

J is TRBJ2-1 and V is TRBV11-2; D may be TRBD2 (6 bases). The germline V gene encodes CDR1 SGHAT and CDR2 FQNNGV. CDR3 length: 17 amino acids. Trimming cost V 0 bases and J 4 bases, with 16 bases left between them. CDR3 DNA sequence: TGTGCCAGCAGCTTAGATCCAGGGCGGGGAGCTTACAATGAGCAGTTCTTC. Translation gives CASSLDPGRGAYNEQFF.

V gene TRBV19 combines with J gene TRBJ1-2, with D possibly matching TRBD1 (6 bases). V was clipped by 9 bases and J by 6 bases, with 17 bases between them. The CDR3 contains 13 residues. The V gene's germline CDR1 is LNHDA and CDR2 SQIVND (reference sequence). The CDR3 nucleotides read TGTGCCAGCAGCCCGCAGGGGTCCCATGGCTACACCTTC. Translation: CASSPQGSHGYTF.

This clone was observed once. The CDR3 ends on some other residue instead of the conserved phenylalanine or tryptophan, so this is likely a read error. The J gene is TRBJ1-1, the V gene TRBV30; TRBD1 is a possible D gene (6 bases). CDR1 and CDR2 (germline): GTSNPN, SVGIG (reference sequence). The CDR3 has 15 amino acids. The V end was cut by 6 bases, the J end by 5 bases, with 22 bases between. CDR3 loop: CACQQGAEGRTEAFL. The CDR3 region has the DNA TGTGCCTGTCAACAGGGTGCTGAGGGTCGAACTGAAGCTTTCCTT.

J is TRBJ2-7 and V is TRBV27, with 8 bases aligning to TRBD2. CDR1 is MNHEY, CDR2 SMNVEV, per germline (reference sequence). V gave up 0 bases and J gave up 3 bases; unmatched junction bases: 4. This CDR3 is 15 amino acids long. The CDR3 region is CASSLSGLGDYEQYF. CDR3 nucleotides: TGTGCCAGCAGTTTATCGGGACTAGGGGACTACGAGCAGTACTTC.

This chain joins TRBV7-9 and TRBJ2-7; possibly TRBD2 for D (6 bases). Germline CDR1 and CDR2: SEHNR and FQNEAQ (reference sequence). V lost 5 bases and J lost 10, with 15 bases in between. The CDR3 length is 12 residues. CDR3 DNA sequence: TGTGCCAGCAGCCAAGGGAGGCAGGGACAGTACTTC. This encodes CASSQGRQGQYF.

V and J are TRBV10-3 and TRBJ1-1; TRBD1 matches at 8 bases. The V gene's germline CDR1 is ENHRY and CDR2 SYGVKD. The CDR3 contains 13 residues. Trimming took 11 bases from V and 3 from J; bases not matched to a gene: 8. The chain's CDR3 is CASGQGVDTEAFF. In DNA form, the CDR3 reads TGTGCCTCCGGACAGGGTGTAGACACTGAAGCTTTCTTT.

This clone occurred a few times. The chain uses TRBV19 and TRBJ1-2; D may be TRBD1 (5 bases). V lost 7 bases to trimming and J lost 7 bases, with 16 bases between them. The germline V gene encodes CDR1 LNHDA and CDR2 SQIVND (reference sequence). This CDR3 is 13 amino acids long. CDR3 loop: CASIGRASVGYTF. The DNA for the CDR3 is TGTGCCAGTATAGGCAGGGCATCGGTTGGCTACACCTTC.

The rearrangement uses TRBV4-2 and TRBJ2-7; perhaps TRBD1 as D (5 bases). The V gene's germline CDR1 is LGHNA and CDR2 YNFKEQ. CDR3 length: 15 residues. V was shortened by 2 bases and J by 6 bases, with 17 bases between the two germline ends. The DNA of the CDR3 is TGTGCCAGCAGCCAATCCGCCGCCACAGGCTCCGAGCAGTACTTC. Protein product: CASSQSAATGSEQYF.

The chain combines TRBV27 with TRBJ1-2; a weak D match, TRBD1 (5 bases). Trimming pared 5 bases from V and 7 bases from J, leaving 20 bases between. CDR1 and CDR2 from the germline V gene are MNHEY and SMNVEV (reference sequence). The CDR3 spans 15 residues. DNA of the CDR3: TGTGCCAGCAGTGAAGGGGCCAATGGGCTGCCTGGCTACACCTTC. Amino acid sequence: CASSEGANGLPGYTF.

The chain uses TRBV11-2 and TRBJ2-1; 8 nucleotides match TRBD2. Per the germline V gene, CDR1 is SGHAT and CDR2 is FQNNGV. Trimming took 4 bases from V and 5 from J; bases not matched to a gene: 7. The CDR3 has 15 amino acids. Here the CDR3 DNA reads TGTGCCAGCAGCTCCGAGGCGGGGGGAGACAATGAGCAGTTCTTC. It codes for CASSSEAGGDNEQFF.

The rearrangement links TRBV5-6 to TRBJ2-7; 8 positions match TRBD1. Per germline, CDR1 SGHDT and CDR2 YYEEEE. There are 15 residues in the CDR3. The ends lost 3 bases at V and 7 bases at J; junction bases unmatched: 12. The CDR3 sequence is CASSSLPGQDREQYF. CDR3 bases: TGTGCCAGCAGCTCGCTTCCGGGACAGGATAGGGAGCAGTACTTC.

This clone was detected a few times. The chain joins TRBV9 to TRBJ1-4, with TRBD1 as a possible D gene (5 bases). Between the trimmed V and J ends, which lost 0 bases and 8 bases, there was a span of 14 bases. From germline, CDR1 is SGDLS and CDR2 YYNGEE. This CDR3 has 15 amino acids. CDR3 nucleotides: TGTGCCAGCAGCGTAGGTGGAGGGGTAGGGGAAAAACTGTTTTTT. This translates into CASSVGGGVGEKLFF. Filled out from reference TRBV9 and TRBJ1-4, the complete variable domain reads DSGVTQTPKHLITATGQRVTLRCSPRSGDLSVYWYQQSLDQGLQFLIQYYNGEERAKGNILERFSAQQFPDLHSELNLSSLELGDSALYFCASSVGGGVGEKLFFGSGTQLSVL.

The CDR3 nucleotides read TGTGCCAGCAGCTTGGGGGTCACTGAAGCTTTCTTT. This translates into CASSLGVTEAFF. This chain uses TRBV5-4 with TRBJ1-1; the D is unclear. The V gene's germline CDR1 is SGHNT and CDR2 YYREEE (reference sequence). The V end lost 0 bases, the J end lost 4 bases, and 4 bases lay between the germline ends. This CDR3 has 12 amino acids. Drawing the rest from reference TRBV5-4 and TRBJ1-1, the complete variable domain is ETGVTQSPTHLIKTRGQQVTLRCSSQSGHNTVSWYQQALGQGPQFIFQYYREEENGRGNFPPRFSGLQFPNYSSELNVNALELDDSALYLCASSLGVTEAFFGQGTRLTVV.